This T cell receptor (beta chain) was identified in a study of human versus mouse CDR3 diversity and MHC coevolution (dated by TCRdb to the late 2010s). Background on the whole study: According to reports, the immunoSEQ assay can detect one in 200,000 T cells and keeps multiplex PCR amplification bias to a minimum. Across mouse and human samples, each sample had between about 5.5 x 10^6 and 1.7 x 10^7 valid reads. Human naive CD4 T cell repertoires were used as a reference for TCR selection on multiple MHC II alleles and were compared with human-TCR-locus transgenic mice carrying single MHC II. The human cohort was made up of three healthy volunteer blood donors, who at collection were aged 30 to 40, 40 to 49 and 60 to 69, one donor in each range.

The QIAGEN blood and tissue kit was used to extract genomic DNA from sorted cells, and the DNA was quantified on a NanoDrop 1000. Deep sequencing and quantification of TCR alpha and beta chains were performed on the immunoSEQ platform by multiplex PCR of genomic DNA. As for the original processing: Annotation of the TCR sequences relied on IMGT gene and region definitions. Out-of-frame rearrangements were taken as a proxy for the preselection repertoire and were compared with in-frame clonotypes. The iCHAO1 estimator provided with the immunoSEQ platform was used to estimate repertoire size. Clonal inequality was measured with a Gini index on in-frame amino acid clonotypes, based on the Lorenz curve. The intersect function in the R package tcR was used to count shared clonotypes, while the Jaccard index served to score similarity. Principal component analysis of V, J and V-J usage frequencies was run with the R prcomp function without normalization. Held by TCRdb, this immuneACCESS table contains in-frame sequences only and omits some clones. Under half of the omission traces to an unresolved V gene where checked; the cause of the rest is unknown. V and J calls and clone size come straight from that table; D and trimming were deduced from the DNA. This sample gives about 80,000 clones in total; just over 90% of them show up just once. Of the sample, about 1.5% falls within the top ten clones.

Worth noting for this clone: No antigen is known for it. The record has no base qualities; no much larger clone is one base away.

V sheds 5 bases and J sheds 2 bases, leaving 13 bases between their ends. The CDR3 has 15 amino acids, counting the end cysteine and phenylalanine. The only DNA kept is the CDR3, 45 bases in frame from the first base. From the germline V gene (reference sequence), CDR1 is SEHNR and CDR2 is FQNEAQ. Broad study findings and their caveats: Among all compared groups, most of the three human donors had the lowest clonal inequality scores. According to iCHAO1 estimates, humans had the largest TCR beta repertoire, around 1.7 million clonotypes, which was attributed likely to selection by multiple MHC II molecules. On average, more CDR3 deletions and insertions were observed in humans than in mice, indicating greater exonuclease and TdT activity. Because human T cells were selected on several MHC II alleles, repertoire diversity was not considered directly comparable between humans and mice.

Naive CD4 T cells, defined as CD45RO-negative and CD62L-positive, were isolated from PBMCs by fluorescence-activated cell sorting. About 50 ml of fresh peripheral blood was drawn per donor, and PBMCs were isolated by Ficoll density centrifugation. Cells were sorted on a FACSAria III instrument, and every sample had a purity above 90%. The chain is assembled from TRBV7-9 and TRBJ1-5, with the identity of the D gene unclear. The TCR comes from a person aged 30-69 years in good health. The specimen was naive CD4+ T cells from blood. The cell subset or site label on this specimen signifies: CD45RO-negative CD62L-positive naive CD4 T cells. The CDR3 sequence is CASSREIGGNQPQHF. The DNA sequence is TGTGCCAGCAGCCGGGAGATCGGGGGCAATCAGCCCCAGCATTTT.